What follows is one T cell receptor beta chain and its context. The antigen it recognizes is unknown. No base-level quality is on record; no much larger clone is a single base apart. These data originate in a study of siplizumab effects on memory and regulatory T cells (dated by TCRdb to the late 2010s). Concerning the study at large: The effect of the anti-CD2 antibody siplizumab on alloreactive T-cell subsets was examined in allogeneic mixed lymphocyte reactions constructed from human PBMCs.

Sorted unstimulated T cells and proliferating T cells recovered from mixed lymphocyte reactions were subjected to TCRbeta CDR3 sequencing. Fresh whole blood from approximately 11 HLA-typed healthy donors served as the source for isolating PBMCs. To map where alloreactive clones came from, unstimulated CD4+ non-regulatory T cells were FACS-sorted. The library was obtained by the immunoSEQ multiplex PCR assay. Approximately 100,000 TCR templates per sample were assayed on the deep sequencing platform. Genomic DNA extracted from sorted T cells was used for TCRbeta CDR3 sequencing. The paper's processing steps were these. The R programming language was used for the clonal analysis of the TCRbeta CDR3 data. Unstimulated samples were compared with post-reaction CFSE-low samples to define alloreactive CD4+ and CD8+ clones. Regulatory or non-regulatory origin of alloreactive CD4+ clones was assigned by matching sequences to the sorted unstimulated Treg and non-Treg repertoires. In its TCRdb copy, this immuneACCESS table keeps in-frame sequences only and misses some clones. Where compared with another copy, unresolved V genes explain less than half of these, and the others have no known cause. The DNA was the basis for D and trimming; V, J and clone size are from that table. For this sample there are approximately 92,000 clones; about 94% appear just once. The ten most abundant clones make up approximately 1.5% of the sample.

Broader findings and caveats from the paper: Because sequences at frequencies below about 10^-5 were poorly captured, only a minor fraction of alloreactive clones could be mapped back to unstimulated subsets. Among mappable alloreactive CD4+ clones, an average Treg-derived fraction of roughly 71% was observed with siplizumab, compared with 25% to 30% in control reactions. Roughly 75-95% of proliferating CD4+ or CD8+ clones could not be assigned a naive or memory phenotype. Siplizumab significantly lowered the cumulative frequency of alloreactive sequences that could be traced to unstimulated CD4+ memory T cells. The suppressive function of proliferating Tregs from siplizumab cultures was not functionally confirmed. Unstimulated naive T cells appeared to be more diverse than memory T cells, and naive cells seemed to make a substantial contribution to the alloresponse.

Reading from cysteine to phenylalanine, the CDR3 counts 16 amino acids. Solely the CDR3 DNA is kept, with 48 bases framed from the first base. A distance of 17 bases separates the germline ends of V and J, which lose 1 base and 8 bases respectively. Via the germline V gene, CDR1 is SGHAT and CDR2 FQNNGV. The chain was built from TRBV11-2 and TRBJ1-4; the D gene identity is not certain. This clonotype was obtained from a human donor in good health. The material sequenced was non-Treg CD4+ T cells sorted from blood. What the cell subset or site label conveys for this sample: FACS-sorted unstimulated CD4+ non-regulatory T cells. The sequence in DNA is TGTGCCAGCAGCTTAGCGGGTCCGGGGAAGGGAGAAAAACTGTTTTTT. It codes for CASSLAGPGKGEKLFF.